What follows is one T cell receptor (beta chain) and its context. The sample belongs to a study of blood T cell repertoires in COVID-19. The data were produced by immunoSEQ multiplex PCR, yet TCRdb's version contains in-frame clones alone and is incomplete. Of about 36,000 clones listed, roughly 80% are singletons. The source of this sequence is a man aged 65-85 years with acute or convalescent COVID-19. Input material: peripheral blood.

Written as DNA, the CDR3 is TGTGCCAGCAGCCCGAGGACAGGGTCCTTCCGCCAGCCCCAGCATTTT. It codes for CASSPRTGSFRQPQHF. The V gene is TRBV5-5, the J gene TRBJ1-5, with 8 nucleotides matching TRBD1. The CDR3 is 16 residues long. J gave up 7 bases and V 4 bases, and 13 bases lay outside the gene matches. Germline CDR1 is SGHKS and CDR2 is YYEKEE (reference sequence). The full variable domain, with the rest looked up from reference TRBV5-5 and TRBJ1-5, is DAGVTQSPTHLIKTRGQQVTLRCSPISGHKSVSWYQQVLGQGPQFIFQYYEKEERGRGNFPDRFSARQFPNYSSELNVNALLLGDSALYLCASSPRTGSFRQPQHFGDGTRLSIL.